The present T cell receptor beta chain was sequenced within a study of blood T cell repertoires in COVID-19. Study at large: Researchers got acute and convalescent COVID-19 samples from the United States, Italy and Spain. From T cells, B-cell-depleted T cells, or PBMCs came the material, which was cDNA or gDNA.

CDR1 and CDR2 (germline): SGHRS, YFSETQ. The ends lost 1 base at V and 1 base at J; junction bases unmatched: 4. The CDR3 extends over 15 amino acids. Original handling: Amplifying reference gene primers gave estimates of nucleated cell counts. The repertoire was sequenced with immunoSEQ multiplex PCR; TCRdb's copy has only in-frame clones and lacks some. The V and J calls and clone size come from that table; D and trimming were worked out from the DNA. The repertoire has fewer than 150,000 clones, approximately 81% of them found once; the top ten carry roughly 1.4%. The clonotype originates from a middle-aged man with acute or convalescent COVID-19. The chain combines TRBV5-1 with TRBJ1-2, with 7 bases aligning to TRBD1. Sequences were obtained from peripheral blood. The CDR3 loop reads CASSLIQGDNYGYTF. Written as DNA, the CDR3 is TGCGCCAGCAGCTTGATCCAGGGGGATAACTATGGCTACACCTTC.